This TCR beta chain was recorded in a study of regulatory T cells in long-lasting Graves disease. This clonotype showed up many times. The CDR3 consists of 14 residues. Germline V CDR1 and CDR2: MDHEN, SYDVKM. The ends were cut back, 5 bases at V and 5 bases at J, with 15 bases in the middle. Regarding time point: persistent/refractory GD, antithyroid drugs over 5 years with positive TRAb. Preparation of the TCR library used RNA extracted from PBMCs. Per American Thyroid Association guidelines, Graves' disease was diagnosed. As a group, patients came from one endocrinology department in Xi'an, China. Building of the TCR beta libraries involved iRepertoire HTBI primers and Arm-PCR of CDR3 regions. MiXCR was run by TCRdb on the multiplex PCR reads, yielding one entry per CDR3 protein. The sample yields 360,000 or so distinct CDR3 sequences, approximately 23% seen once.

The sequences come from peripheral blood mononuclear cells (PBMCs), collected when the disease was refractory, from a patient treated with antithyroid drugs. J is TRBJ1-1 and V is TRBV28; D ambiguous. The TCR comes from a woman aged 40 to 55 with Graves disease. The CDR3: CASSKDSGSTEAFF. CDR3 coding DNA: TGTGCCAGCAGTAAAGACTCAGGATCTACTGAAGCTTTCTTT. Supplemented by reference TRBV28 and TRBJ1-1, the full variable domain reads DVKVTQSSRYLVKRTGEKVFLECVQDMDHENMFWYRQDPGLGLRLIYFSYDVKMKEKGDIPEGYSVSREKKERFSLILESASTNQTSMYLCASSKDSGSTEAFFGQGTRLTVV.